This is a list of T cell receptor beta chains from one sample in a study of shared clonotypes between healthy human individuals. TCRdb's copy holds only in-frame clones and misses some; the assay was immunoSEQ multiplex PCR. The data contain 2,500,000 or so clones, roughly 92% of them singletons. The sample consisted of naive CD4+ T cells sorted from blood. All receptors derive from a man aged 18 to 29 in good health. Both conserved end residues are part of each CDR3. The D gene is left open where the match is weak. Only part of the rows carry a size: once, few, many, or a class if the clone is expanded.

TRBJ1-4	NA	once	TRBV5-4	CASSWSDGRNPTNEKLFF	TGTGCCAGCAGCTGGTCGGACGGGAGAAACCCAACTAATGAAAAACTGTTTTTT
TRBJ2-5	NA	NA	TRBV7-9	CASSLAGAPGETQYF	TGTGCCAGCAGCTTAGCAGGGGCCCCAGGGGAGACCCAGTACTTC
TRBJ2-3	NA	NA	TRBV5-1	CASSLVKGADTQYF	TGCGCCAGCAGCTTGGTAAAGGGTGCAGATACGCAGTATTTT
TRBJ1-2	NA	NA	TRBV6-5	CASSYQGGYGYTF	TGTGCCAGCAGTTACCAAGGGGGCTATGGCTACACCTTC
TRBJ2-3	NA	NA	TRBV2	CASSELGIPSTDTQYF	TGTGCCAGCAGTGAACTAGGGATTCCTAGCACAGATACGCAGTATTTT
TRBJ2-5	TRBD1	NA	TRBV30	CAWRRWDRLQETQYF	TGTGCCTGGAGGAGATGGGACAGATTACAAGAGACCCAGTACTTC
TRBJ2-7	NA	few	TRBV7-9	CASSTSLLIYEQYF	TGTGCCAGCAGCACGAGCTTGCTAATTTACGAGCAGTACTTC
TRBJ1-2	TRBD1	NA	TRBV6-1	CASLKGQTGLDGYTF	TGTGCCAGCCTGAAGGGCCAGACAGGGCTCGATGGCTACACCTTC
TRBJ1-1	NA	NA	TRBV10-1	CASSNRVMNTEAFF	TGCGCCAGCAGTAACAGGGTCATGAACACTGAAGCTTTCTTT
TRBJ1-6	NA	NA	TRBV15	CATKNRNTDNSPLHF	TGTGCCACCAAAAACCGGAACACCGATAATTCACCCCTCCACTTT
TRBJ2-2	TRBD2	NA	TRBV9	CASSVGGRGTGELFF	TGTGCCAGCAGCGTAGGTGGGAGGGGCACCGGGGAGCTGTTTTTT
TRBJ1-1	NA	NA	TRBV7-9	CASSLELGRNTEAFF	TGTGCCAGCAGCTTAGAACTAGGGAGGAACACTGAAGCTTTCTTT
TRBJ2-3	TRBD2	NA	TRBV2	CASRVESGGADTQYF	TGTGCCAGCAGGGTTGAGAGCGGGGGGGCAGATACGCAGTATTTT
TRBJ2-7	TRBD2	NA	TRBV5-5	CASSLIAGGAYEQYF	TGTGCCAGCAGCTTGATCGCGGGAGGTGCCTACGAGCAGTACTTC
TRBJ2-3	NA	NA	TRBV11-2	CASSAPDKRTDTQYF	TGTGCCAGCAGCGCTCCGGACAAGCGCACAGATACGCAGTATTTT
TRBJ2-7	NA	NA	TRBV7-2	CASSLGAPYEQYF	TGTGCCAGCAGCTTAGGAGCGCCCTACGAGCAGTACTTC
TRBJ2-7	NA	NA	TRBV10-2	CASSEPTTGTYEQYF	TGCGCCAGCAGTGAACCCACCACAGGGACCTACGAGCAGTACTTC
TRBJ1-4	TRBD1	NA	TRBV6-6	CASSYNRGSNEKLFF	TGTGCCAGCAGTTACAACAGGGGTTCGAATGAAAAACTGTTTTTT